Listed below are T cell receptor beta chains from one sample, sequenced in a study of T-cell memory formation after mild COVID-19. From the 5' RACE reads, TCRdb called clonotypes with MiXCR, one entry per CDR3 protein. The sample has tens of thousands of distinct CDR3 sequences, over 15% seen once; the top ten hold roughly 33%. Sequenced material: PBMCs or a T cell subset sorted from them (not recorded which). The origin of the receptors is an adult woman who had mild COVID-19 (a few samples of this study predate the infection). Cell type and time point are not known. Each CDR3 is given with its conserved first and last residue. D genes are given only for firm matches. Size is omitted from some rows. Given values are once, few, many or a class for expanded clones.

V	size	D	J	DNA	CDR3
TRBV6-5	many	TRBD2	TRBJ2-7	TGTGCCAGCAGTTCCCTTAGCGGGAGTATTTCCTACGAGCAGTACTTC	CASSSLSGSISYEQYF
TRBV9	.	TRBD1	TRBJ2-1	TGTGCCAGCAGCGTAGAAGGGACAGGGGGGCAGTTCTTC	CASSVEGTGGQFF
TRBV4-1	.	.	TRBJ1-1	TGCGCCAGCAGCCAAGGGGCACGCACTGAAGCTTTCTTT	CASSQGARTEAFF
TRBV9	many	.	TRBJ2-2	TGTGCCAGCAGCGTCGCCCCTGAGGGGGGAGTAACCGGGGAGCTGTTTTTT	CASSVAPEGGVTGELFF
TRBV7-8	few	.	TRBJ2-1	TGTGCCAGCAGCCCTGACCTTGACAATGAGCAGTTCTTC	CASSPDLDNEQFF
TRBV7-3	few	.	TRBJ1-6	TGTGCCAGCAGCTTAGCCCCTAATTCACCCCTCCACTTT	CASSLAPNSPLHF
TRBV24-1	.	TRBD2	TRBJ2-3	TGTGCCACCAGTGATTTGACCAGCGGGGGGCTCACAGATACGCAGTATTTT	CATSDLTSGGLTDTQYF
TRBV7-3	large	.	TRBJ2-3	TGTGCCAGCAGCCCGGGTCCTGCCACAGATACGCAGTATTTT	CASSPGPATDTQYF
TRBV10-3	few	.	TRBJ2-7	TGTGCCATCAGGGCGGACAGTAGCTACGAGCAGTACTTC	CAIRADSSYEQYF
TRBV9	few	TRBD1	TRBJ2-7	TGTGCCAGCAGCGTGAGCGCGGGACAGGGGGCCTACGAGCAGTACTTC	CASSVSAGQGAYEQYF
TRBV7-9	few	.	TRBJ2-7	TGTGCCAGCAGCGAGTCCGGGGCAGCCTACGAGCAGTACTTC	CASSESGAAYEQYF
TRBV4-2	.	.	TRBJ2-3	TGTGCCAGCAGCCCGCTTGCCCTGACCCAGCAGGGGACAGATACGCAGTATTTT	CASSPLALTQQGTDTQYF
TRBV24-1	.	TRBD2	TRBJ2-2	TGTGCCACCAGTGCTCTTGTGCGGGAGGGCCTCACCGGGGAGCTGTTTTTT	CATSALVREGLTGELFF
TRBV29-1	few	.	TRBJ2-2	TGCAGCGTTGATCTCCCGGGGCTCACCGGGGAGCTGTTTTTT	CSVDLPGLTGELFF
TRBV29-1	.	TRBD2	TRBJ2-5	TGCAGCGTTTATTATAGCGGGGCTTTGACCCAGTACTTC	CSVYYSGALTQYF
TRBV20-1	few	TRBD2	TRBJ2-1	TGCAGTGCTAGAGATCCAGCGGGGTCTGTGTATGAGCAGTTCTTC	CSARDPAGSVYEQFF